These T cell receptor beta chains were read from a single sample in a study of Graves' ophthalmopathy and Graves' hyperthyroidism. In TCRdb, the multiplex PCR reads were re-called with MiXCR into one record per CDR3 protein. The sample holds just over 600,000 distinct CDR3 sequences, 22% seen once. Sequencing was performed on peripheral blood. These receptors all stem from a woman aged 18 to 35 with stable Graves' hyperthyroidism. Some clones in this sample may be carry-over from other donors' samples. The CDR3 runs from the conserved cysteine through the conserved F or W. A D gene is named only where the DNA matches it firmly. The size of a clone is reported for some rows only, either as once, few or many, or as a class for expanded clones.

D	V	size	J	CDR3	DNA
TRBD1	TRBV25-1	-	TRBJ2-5	CASSGTGASGETQYF	TGTGCCAGCAGTGGGACAGGGGCCTCAGGAGAGACCCAGTACTTC
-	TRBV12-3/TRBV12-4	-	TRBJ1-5	CASSLLSGQPQHF	TGTGCCAGCAGCCTCCTCTCCGGCCAGCCCCAGCATTTT
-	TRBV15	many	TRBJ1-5	CATSRELWQSNQPQHF	TGTGCCACCAGCAGAGAATTGTGGCAGAGCAATCAGCCCCAGCATTTT
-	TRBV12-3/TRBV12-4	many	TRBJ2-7	CASSLNPGNSYEQYF	TGTGCCAGCAGTTTAAATCCAGGGAACTCCTACGAGCAGTACTTC
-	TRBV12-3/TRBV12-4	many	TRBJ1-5	CASSPLDRESNQPQHF	TGTGCCAGCAGTCCTTTGGACAGAGAATCCAATCAGCCCCAGCATTTT
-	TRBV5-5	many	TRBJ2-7	CASTKAGSEQYF	TGTGCCAGCACCAAAGCAGGGAGCGAGCAGTACTTC
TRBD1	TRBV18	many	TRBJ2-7	CASSPGLGRGRSYEQYF	TGTGCCAGCTCACCCGGTCTTGGCAGGGGGCGATCATACGAGCAGTACTTC
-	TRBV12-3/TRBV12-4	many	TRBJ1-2	CASTIDRSLFGYTF	TGTGCCAGCACGATTGACAGGAGCCTTTTCGGCTACACCTTC
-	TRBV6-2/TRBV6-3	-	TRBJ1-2	CASSSLARTQGYTF	TGTGCCAGCAGTTCCCTTGCTCGGACCCAGGGCTACACCTTC
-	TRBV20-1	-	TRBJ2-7	CSAPGHTYEQYF	TGCAGTGCCCCGGGACATACCTACGAGCAGTACTTC
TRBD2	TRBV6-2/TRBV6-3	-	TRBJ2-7	CASSYSTVLADSYEQYF	TGTGCCAGCAGTTACTCGACAGTTCTAGCGGATTCCTACGAGCAGTACTTC
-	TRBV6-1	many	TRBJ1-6	CASSTGTTNSPLHF	TGTGCCAGCAGTACCGGGACAACTAATTCACCCCTCCACTTT
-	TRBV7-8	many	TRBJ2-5	CASSLGAHRRETQYF	TGTGCCAGCAGCTTAGGGGCACACCGCCGGGAGACCCAGTACTTC
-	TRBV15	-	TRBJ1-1	CATSRDQHMNTEAFF	TGTGCCACCAGCAGAGATCAGCACATGAACACTGAAGCTTTCTTT
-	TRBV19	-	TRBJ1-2	CASSGPRYYGYTF	TGTGCCAGTAGTGGCCCCCGATACTATGGCTACACCTTC
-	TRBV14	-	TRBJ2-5	CASSQPDRIGETQYF	TGTGCCAGCAGCCAACCAGACAGAATAGGGGAGACCCAGTACTTC
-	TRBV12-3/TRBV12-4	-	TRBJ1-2	CASSRPTKYYGYTF	TGTGCCAGCAGTCGTCCGACAAAATACTATGGCTACACCTTC
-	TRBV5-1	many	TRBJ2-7	CASSLVGRNYEQYF	TGTGCCAGCAGTTTAGTGGGCAGGAACTACGAGCAGTACTTC
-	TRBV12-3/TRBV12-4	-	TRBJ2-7	CASSSFLFDRNEQYF	TGTGCCAGCAGTTCCTTCCTATTCGACAGGAACGAGCAGTACTTC
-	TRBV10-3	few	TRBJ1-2	CAISLEPPDSNYGYTF	TGTGCCATCAGCCTAGAACCGCCGGACAGTAACTATGGCTACACCTTC
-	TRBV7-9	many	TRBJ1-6	CASSRGTNSPLHF	TGTGCCAGCAGCCGCGGGACTAATTCACCCCTCCACTTT
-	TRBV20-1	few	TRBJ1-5	CSASLGPNQPQHF	TGCAGTGCTAGTTTAGGTCCAAATCAGCCCCAGCATTTT
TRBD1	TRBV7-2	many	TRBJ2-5	CASSLRLPQGAQETQYF	TGTGCCAGCAGCCTACGCCTACCACAGGGGGCCCAGGAGACCCAGTACTTC
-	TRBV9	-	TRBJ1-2	CASSPRQAPNGYTF	TGTGCCAGCAGCCCCAGACAGGCCCCCAATGGCTACACCTTC
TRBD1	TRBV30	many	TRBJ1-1	CAWKDPRQGLHTEAFF	TGTGCCTGGAAGGATCCGCGACAGGGATTGCACACTGAAGCTTTCTTT
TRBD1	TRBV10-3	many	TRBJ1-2	CAISESVGQGPGYTF	TGTGCCATCAGTGAGTCAGTGGGACAGGGTCCTGGCTACACCTTC
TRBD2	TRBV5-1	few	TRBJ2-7	CASSREVAGYYEQYF	TGCGCCAGCAGCCGGGAGGTAGCGGGATATTACGAGCAGTACTTC
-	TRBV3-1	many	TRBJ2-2	CASSHSTGELFF	TGTGCCAGCAGCCACAGCACCGGGGAGCTGTTTTTT
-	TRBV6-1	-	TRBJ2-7	CASSETYDGPSEQYF	TGTGCCAGCAGTGAAACCTATGACGGGCCCTCCGAGCAGTACTTC
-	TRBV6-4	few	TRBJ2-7	CASSTPRYVKSSYEQYF	TGTGCCAGCAGCACCCCGAGATACGTTAAGAGCTCCTACGAGCAGTACTTC
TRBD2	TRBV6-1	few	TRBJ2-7	CASGLTSGEQYF	TGTGCCTCTGGCCTCACTAGCGGTGAGCAGTACTTC
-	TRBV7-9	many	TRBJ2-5	CASSVQETQYF	TGTGCCAGCAGCGTCCAAGAGACCCAGTACTTC
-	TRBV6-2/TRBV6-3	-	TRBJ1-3	CASSYSRRGNTIYF	TGTGCCAGCAGTTACAGCAGGAGGGGAAACACCATATATTTT
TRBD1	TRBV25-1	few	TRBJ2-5	CAISEYIGGTGFQETQYF	TGTGCTATCAGTGAATATATAGGTGGGACAGGCTTCCAAGAGACCCAGTACTTC
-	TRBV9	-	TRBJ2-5	CASSEGDGGLGETQYF	TGTGCCAGCAGCGAGGGGGATGGGGGGCTTGGAGAGACCCAGTACTTC